This TCR beta chain appears in the sequencing data of a study of blood T cell repertoires in COVID-19. Generated by immunoSEQ multiplex PCR, the TCRdb table keeps only in-frame clones and is missing some. The sample holds fewer than 120,000 clones, approximately 82% seen once. The length of the CDR3 is 15 residues. V dropped 4 bases and J dropped 8; count of bases not matched to a gene: 10. Germline CDR1 is SNHLY and CDR2 is FYNNEI. Sequenced input: peripheral blood. This receptor was taken from an elderly woman with acute or convalescent COVID-19. The chain links TRBV2 to TRBJ1-4, with 7 bases that match TRBD1. CDR3 amino acids: CASSGTPGQTEKLFF. CDR3 nucleotide sequence: TGTGCCAGCAGTGGGACACCGGGACAGACAGAAAAACTGTTTTTT.